These T cell receptor beta chains were read from a single sample in a study of shared clonotypes between healthy human individuals. Data came from immunoSEQ multiplex PCR; TCRdb stores just in-frame clones and leaves some out. The repertoire holds hundreds of thousands of clones, around 78% seen once, with around 2% in the top ten. The sequenced material came from memory CD4+ T cells sorted from blood. These receptors were taken from a woman younger than 45 in good health. The CDR3 runs from the conserved cysteine through the conserved F or W. D genes are given only for firm matches. Clone sizes are given selectively: once, few, many, or a class where the clone is expanded.

NA	TRBV6-5	NA	TRBJ2-7	TGTGCCAGCAGGAGGGATAAGGAGGAGTCCTACGAGCAGTACTTC	CASRRDKEESYEQYF
NA	TRBV11-2	once	TRBJ2-1	TGTGCCAGCAGATCCATAAACAGGGTTCATGAGCAGTTCTTC	CASRSINRVHEQFF
TRBD2	TRBV9	NA	TRBJ2-7	TGTGCCAGCAGCGTAAGCGGAGCGGGAGACGACTACGAGCAGTACTTC	CASSVSGAGDDYEQYF
TRBD1	TRBV10-2	NA	TRBJ1-5	TGCGCCAGCAGCGATTCAGACAGGGCCAATCAGCCCCAGCATTTT	CASSDSDRANQPQHF
TRBD1	TRBV5-1	NA	TRBJ1-1	TGCGCCAGCAGCTTACCCTCAGGGGGCCCTGAAGCTTTCTTT	CASSLPSGGPEAFF
NA	TRBV6-1	NA	TRBJ1-1	TGTGCCAGCCATACTACAGGATCATCTTACACTGAAGCTTTCTTT	CASHTTGSSYTEAFF
TRBD1	TRBV6-5	NA	TRBJ1-5	TGTGCCAGCAGTGGACAGGGAGGCAATCAGCCCCAGCATTTT	CASSGQGGNQPQHF
TRBD2	TRBV6-5	NA	TRBJ2-7	TGTGCCAGCAGTTACTCCTACCTAGCGGGGGTCTACGAGCAGTACTTC	CASSYSYLAGVYEQYF
NA	TRBV5-4	few	TRBJ2-3	TGTGCCAGCAGCCCTCGGACTAGCACAGATACGCAGTATTTT	CASSPRTSTDTQYF
NA	TRBV11-2	NA	TRBJ2-1	TGTGCCAGCAGCTCCTTGACTAGCTACAATGAGCAGTTCTTC	CASSSLTSYNEQFF
NA	TRBV18	NA	TRBJ1-2	TGTGCCAGCTCACCCTCGGGAACTAACTATGGCTACACCTTC	CASSPSGTNYGYTF
TRBD1	TRBV11-2	NA	TRBJ1-3	TGTGCCAGCAGCTCGAAAGGACAGGGTGCAAACACCATATATTTT	CASSSKGQGANTIYF
NA	TRBV5-1	NA	TRBJ2-2	TGCGCCAGCAGCTTAAATCCCCAGGAAGACACCGGGGAGCTGTTTTTT	CASSLNPQEDTGELFF
TRBD1	TRBV6-5	once	TRBJ2-7	TGTGCCAGCAGTTACTCGAGAGGGCCGGGACAGTCCGAGCAGTACTTC	CASSYSRGPGQSEQYF
NA	TRBV18	NA	TRBJ1-2	TGTGCCAGCTCACCCCTTTCCAGGGGAGACTATGGCTACACCTTC	CASSPLSRGDYGYTF
NA	TRBV7-2	once	TRBJ2-7	TGTGCCAGCAGCTTAGTTTCGAGAGTATGGGGAATTGAGCAGTACTTC	CASSLVSRVWGIEQYF
NA	TRBV6-1	many	TRBJ1-5	TGTGCCAGCTTCGGGGGTTGGTATCAGCCCCAGCATTTT	CASFGGWYQPQHF
NA	TRBV29-1	few	TRBJ2-1	TGCAGCGTTGGGTCGGGGTACAATGAGCAGTTCTTC	CSVGSGYNEQFF
TRBD2	TRBV19	NA	TRBJ2-7	TGTGCCAGCTCTCCGGGACTAGCATGGGGGTTTTACGAGCAGTACTTC	CASSPGLAWGFYEQYF
NA	TRBV11-2	NA	TRBJ2-7	TGTGCCAGCAGCTTAGGGCAGGGCCTACCCTACGAGCAGTACTTC	CASSLGQGLPYEQYF
TRBD1	TRBV28	NA	TRBJ2-7	TGTGCCAGCACACCCAACAGGGGCTACGAGCAGTACTTC	CASTPNRGYEQYF
NA	TRBV29-1	NA	TRBJ1-1	TGCAGCGAAACTAATAGGGGGAACACTGAAGCTTTCTTT	CSETNRGNTEAFF
NA	TRBV19	NA	TRBJ1-5	TGTGCCAGTAGTACCGCCGATGGGGGGCAGCCCCAGCATTTT	CASSTADGGQPQHF
TRBD2	TRBV4-1	NA	TRBJ2-7	TGCGCCAGCAGCCGACTAGCGGGAGTCGAGCAGTACTTC	CASSRLAGVEQYF
NA	TRBV5-1	NA	TRBJ2-1	TGCGCCAGCAGCGCCGGAACACAGGGAAATGAGCAGTTCTTC	CASSAGTQGNEQFF
NA	TRBV30	NA	TRBJ2-1	TGTGCCGGGGGAGCGTCGCTCGATCTCAATGAGCAGTTCTTC	CAGGASLDLNEQFF
TRBD2	TRBV10-2	NA	TRBJ2-5	TGCGCCAGCAGTATACTAGCGGGAGGAGAGACCCAGTACTTC	CASSILAGGETQYF
NA	TRBV19	NA	TRBJ1-2	TGTGCCAGTAGTCCACTACTCCGGGCCGCGTCTATCTATGGCTACACCTTC	CASSPLLRAASIYGYTF
TRBD1	TRBV30	NA	TRBJ2-7	TGTGCCTGGAGTCACTCCGGGACAGGGTCCTACGAGCAGTACTTC	CAWSHSGTGSYEQYF
NA	TRBV7-2	NA	TRBJ2-1	TGTGCCAGCAGCTTAAGATGGGAGGAGGGGGCTGAGCAGTTCTTC	CASSLRWEEGAEQFF
TRBD1	TRBV14	NA	TRBJ2-7	TGTGCCAGCAGCCAAAGGGGGCCTCTCTACGAGCAGTACTTC	CASSQRGPLYEQYF
NA	TRBV7-8	NA	TRBJ1-3	TGTGCCAGCAGCTTAGGACGGCTTGGCTCTGGAAACACCATATATTTT	CASSLGRLGSGNTIYF
TRBD2	TRBV29-1	NA	TRBJ2-7	TGCAGCGTTGAAGGTGGGGGGGTTCCTTCCTACGAGCAGTACTTC	CSVEGGGVPSYEQYF
NA	TRBV5-1	few	TRBJ2-7	TGCGCCAGCAGCTTGGGCCCCAACTCCCCCGGGGAGCAGTACTTC	CASSLGPNSPGEQYF
NA	TRBV5-4	few	TRBJ2-7	TGTGCCAGCAGCTTCCAGGGGAGCTCCTACGAGCAGTACTTC	CASSFQGSSYEQYF
NA	TRBV25-1	NA	TRBJ1-2	TGTGCCAGCAGTGAAAAAGGGGGAAACTATGGCTACACCTTC	CASSEKGGNYGYTF
NA	TRBV9	NA	TRBJ2-5	TGTGCCAGCAGCGTCAGCAGGTGGGAGACCCAGTACTTC	CASSVSRWETQYF
NA	TRBV2	once	TRBJ2-7	TGTGCCAGCACCTTGGCTCCTCGCGGCGAGCAGTACTTC	CASTLAPRGEQYF
TRBD2	TRBV29-1	NA	TRBJ2-3	TGCAGCGTTGGCAGCGGGACCATGGATCCGCAGTATTTT	CSVGSGTMDPQYF
NA	TRBV29-1	few	TRBJ1-1	TGCAGCGTCGACCCCACAGGGATGAACACTGAAGCTTTCTTT	CSVDPTGMNTEAFF
TRBD1	TRBV5-1	NA	TRBJ2-1	TGCGCCAGCAGCTTGGCCTCGGGACAGTACAATGAGCAGTTCTTC	CASSLASGQYNEQFF
TRBD1	TRBV12-5	NA	TRBJ2-7	TGTGCTAGTGGTTTGGTACCCGGGACAGGGGGATCCTACGAGCAGTACTTC	CASGLVPGTGGSYEQYF